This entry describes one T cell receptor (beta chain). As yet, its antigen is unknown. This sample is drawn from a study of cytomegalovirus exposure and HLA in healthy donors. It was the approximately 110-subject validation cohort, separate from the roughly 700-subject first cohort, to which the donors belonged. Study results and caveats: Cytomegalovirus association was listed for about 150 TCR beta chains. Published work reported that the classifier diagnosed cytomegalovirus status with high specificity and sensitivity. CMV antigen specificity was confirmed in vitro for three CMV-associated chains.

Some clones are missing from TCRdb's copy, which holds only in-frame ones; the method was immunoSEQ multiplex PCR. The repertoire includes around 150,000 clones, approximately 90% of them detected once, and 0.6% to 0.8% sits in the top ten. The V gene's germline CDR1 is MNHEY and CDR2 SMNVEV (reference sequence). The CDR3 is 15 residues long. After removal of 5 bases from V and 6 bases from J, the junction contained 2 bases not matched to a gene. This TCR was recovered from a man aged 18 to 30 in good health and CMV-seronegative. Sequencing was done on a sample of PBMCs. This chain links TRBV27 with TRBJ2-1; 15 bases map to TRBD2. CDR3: CASSRTSGRANEQFF. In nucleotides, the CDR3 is TGTGCCAGCAGTAGGACTAGCGGGAGGGCCAATGAGCAGTTCTTC.